These 25 T cell receptor beta chains were sequenced from one sample in a study of cytomegalovirus exposure and HLA in healthy donors (dated by TCRdb to 2016 to 2017). The library was produced with the immunoSEQ multiplex PCR assay. A mixture of 60 forward primers for TCR Vbeta segments and 13 reverse primers for TCR Jbeta segments was used in the multiplex PCR. TCRdb stores this immuneACCESS table with in-frame sequences only. Part of the clones is absent; in the studies checked, under half of the shortfall reflects unresolved V genes, and no reason is known for the rest. For this sample the table gives 150,000 to 200,000 clones, of which 84% were detected only once. The top ten constitute less than 2% of the sample. Sequencing used PBMCs. These receptors all stem from a man between 18 and 29 years old in good health and CMV-seronegative.

V gene TRBV6-5 combines with J gene TRBJ1-2; 10 bases fit TRBD1. The J segment lost 6 bases and the V segment lost 7 bases, leaving 5 bases of the junction unmatched. Germline CDR1 reads MNHEY; CDR2 reads SVGAGI. The CDR3 extends over 13 amino acids. CDR3 in amino acids: CASTRQGADGYTF. CDR3 DNA: TGTGCCAGCACCAGACAGGGGGCGGATGGCTACACCTTC.

The chain employs TRBV29-1 and TRBJ2-7; TRBD2 might be the D (7 bases). The V end was cut by 4 bases, the J end by 2 bases, with 12 bases between. Germline lookup yields CDR1 SQVTM and CDR2 ANQGSEA. This CDR3 has 13 amino acids. CDR3 protein: CSVVGGGTYEQYF. The CDR3 nucleotides read TGCAGCGTTGTGGGAGGGGGAACCTACGAGCAGTACTTC.

This chain connects TRBV5-1 to TRBJ1-1; 7 bases map to TRBD1. Germline CDR1 and CDR2: SGHRS and YFSETQ. CDR3 size: 15 residues. With V trimmed by 1 base and J by 8 bases, 11 bases remained unmatched. CDR3: CASSLTRQGPREAFF. CDR3 sequence (DNA): TGCGCCAGCAGCTTGACCCGACAGGGTCCTAGGGAAGCTTTCTTT. Based on the CDR3 plus reference TRBV5-1 and TRBJ1-1, the full variable domain is KAGVTQTPRYLIKTRGQQVTLSCSPISGHRSVSWYQQTPGQGLQFLFEYFSETQRNKGNFPGRFSGRQFSNSRSEMNVSTLELGDSALYLCASSLTRQGPREAFFGQGTRLTVV.

The chain couples TRBV19 to TRBJ1-5, with a weak D call TRBD1 (5 bases). The CDR3 consists of 14 residues. Germline V gives CDR1 LNHDA, CDR2 SQIVND (reference sequence). V was trimmed by 3 bases and J by 6 bases, leaving 12 bases between them. CDR3 sequence reads: CASSMGQGRQPQHF. CDR3 in DNA: TGTGCCAGTAGTATGGGGCAGGGCCGTCAGCCCCAGCATTTT.

The gene calls are TRBV7-2 and TRBJ1-1; no firm D call. Germline V lookup: CDR1 SGHTA, CDR2 FQGNSA. The CDR3 is made up of 16 amino acids. Between the trimmed V and J ends, which lost 1 base and 0 bases, there was a span of 12 bases. For the CDR3, the DNA is TGTGCCAGCAGCTTAGACCCTACAGACATGAACACTGAAGCTTTCTTT. This encodes CASSLDPTDMNTEAFF.

The CDR3 sequence is CASSLAPGDGNTGELFF. The CDR3 DNA follows: TGTGCCAGCAGCTTAGCGCCGGGGGATGGGAACACCGGGGAGCTGTTTTTT. The V and J genes are TRBV7-6 and TRBJ2-2; D is possibly TRBD2 (6 bases). The CDR3 extends over 17 amino acids. V was shortened by 0 bases and J by 1 base, with 12 bases between the two germline ends. The V gene's germline CDR1 is SGHVS and CDR2 FNYEAQ.

The chain is built from TRBV18 and TRBJ1-2, with TRBD1 identical over 7 bases. This CDR3 region has 15 residues. Germline CDR1 reads KGHSH; CDR2 reads LQKENI. V trimming: 2 bases; J trimming: 0 bases; junction bases outside the gene matches: 3. This chain's CDR3 is CASSPTGQSNYGYTF. The CDR3 nucleotides are TGTGCCAGCTCACCAACGGGACAGTCTAACTATGGCTACACCTTC.

The CDR3 here is CASSQPRDKGAGYTF. The CDR3 region has the DNA TGTGCCAGCAGCCAACCCCGGGACAAGGGAGCCGGCTACACCTTC. The chain has TRBV14 and TRBJ1-2; a weak D match, TRBD1 (6 bases). The CDR3 has 15 residues. Germline V gives CDR1 SGHDN, CDR2 FVKESK. Trimming took off 2 bases at V and 8 bases at J, with 18 bases between the two ends.

The chain couples TRBV5-5 to TRBJ2-7; D is unclear. This CDR3 has 12 residues. The V end lost 4 bases, the J end lost 7 bases, and 12 bases lay between the germline ends. CDR1 is SGHKS and CDR2 is YYEKEE in the germline V gene (reference sequence). The CDR3 DNA is TGTGCCAGCAGCCCTACCCGGTCGGAGCAGTACTTC. This codes for CASSPTRSEQYF.

This clone was picked up one time. This rearrangement joins TRBV5-1 to TRBJ2-1; no clear D. The CDR3 spans 14 residues. The V end was cut by 4 bases, the J end by 0 bases, with 8 bases between. From germline, CDR1 is SGHRS and CDR2 YFSETQ. CDR3 residues: CASSRLGSYNEQFF. The CDR3 DNA is TGCGCCAGCAGCCGACTGGGCTCCTACAATGAGCAGTTCTTC.

The genes are TRBV6-6 and TRBJ2-1, with 7 positions matching TRBD1. Unmatched junction bases numbered 12, after V lost 3 bases and J lost 7 bases. CDR1 and CDR2 from the germline V gene are MNHNY and SVGAGI (reference sequence). The CDR3 runs 16 residues. The CDR3 region is CASSYTGANLLNEQFF. DNA for the CDR3: TGTGCCAGCAGTTATACAGGGGCCAACCTACTGAATGAGCAGTTCTTC.

This clone came up once. The V call is TRBV9, the J call TRBJ2-2, with 13 positions matching TRBD2. The CDR3 loop spans 18 amino acids. V trimming: 3 bases; J trimming: 1 base; junction bases outside the gene matches: 6. Germline CDR1 reads SGDLS; CDR2 reads YYNGEE. CDR3 bases: TGTGCCAGCAGCGCCGGACTAGCGGGAGCCCTGAACACCGGGGAGCTGTTTTTT. Its protein product is CASSAGLAGALNTGELFF.

This chain connects TRBV9 to TRBJ2-7; D possibly corresponds to TRBD2 (6 bases). This CDR3 region has 13 residues. Trimming left V 0 bases short and J 5 bases short, with 9 bases between. Germline V gene sequence: CDR1 SGDLS, CDR2 YYNGEE. The CDR3 protein is CASSVVGGDEQYF. CDR3 nucleotide sequence: TGTGCCAGCAGCGTAGTGGGGGGAGACGAGCAGTACTTC.

J is TRBJ2-1 and V is TRBV6-6, with TRBD1 matching 9 bases. CDR1 MNHNY and CDR2 SVGAGI come from the germline V gene (reference sequence). V trimming: 4 bases; J trimming: 2 bases; junction bases outside the gene matches: 6. The CDR3 contains 16 residues. The CDR3 DNA reads as TGTGCCAGCAGTTCCCTGGGACAGGGCGCCTACAATGAGCAGTTCTTC. It specifies CASSSLGQGAYNEQFF.

The chain is built from TRBV27 and TRBJ1-6; TRBD1 is a possible D gene (6 bases). The germline gives CDR1 MNHEY, CDR2 SMNVEV (reference sequence). Between the trimmed V and J ends, which lost 0 bases and 9 bases, there was a span of 12 bases. The CDR3 extends over 15 amino acids. The CDR3 loop is CASSLSPDSSSPLHF. CDR3 coding DNA: TGTGCCAGCAGTTTATCCCCGGACAGTAGTTCACCCCTCCACTTT.

CDR3: CASSEAPGAGELFF. CDR3 nucleotide sequence: TGTGCCAGCAGTGAAGCCCCCGGGGCCGGGGAGCTGTTTTTT. This rearrangement joins TRBV2 to TRBJ2-2; TRBD2 might be the D (5 bases). The CDR3 length is 14 residues. V was clipped by 0 bases and J by 6 bases, with 8 bases between them. Germline CDR1 is SNHLY and CDR2 is FYNNEI.

The gene calls are TRBV9 and TRBJ2-5; TRBD1 is a possible D gene (5 bases). Germline V gene lookup returns CDR1 SGDLS and CDR2 YYNGEE. The V end lost 3 bases, the J end lost 0 bases, and 15 bases lay between the germline ends. The CDR3 runs 16 residues. CDR3 coding DNA: TGTGCCAGCAGCGCTTGGGGCGGACCGAACCAAGAGACCCAGTACTTC. Its translation is CASSAWGGPNQETQYF.

The V gene is TRBV7-8, the J gene TRBJ2-7; weak D call: TRBD2 (5 bases). The CDR3 is 13 amino acids. Trimming pared 7 bases from V and 3 bases from J, leaving 13 bases between. From germline, CDR1 is SGHVS and CDR2 FQNEAQ. CDR3 coding DNA: TGTGCCAGCACCCTTACGAGGGACTACGAGCAGTACTTC. Translating it yields CASTLTRDYEQYF. Complete variable domain (other parts from reference TRBV7-8 and TRBJ2-7): GAGVSQSPRYKVAKRGQDVALRCDPISGHVSLFWYQQALGQGPEFLTYFQNEAQLDKSGLPSDRFFAERPEGSVSTLKIQRTQQEDSAVYLCASTLTRDYEQYFGPGTRLTVT.

This clone was counted a few times. The chain has TRBV27 and TRBJ2-1; 8 bases fit TRBD1. V lost 8 bases and J lost 7; bases outside the gene matches: 7. Germline lookup yields CDR1 MNHEY and CDR2 SMNVEV (reference sequence). There are 13 residues in the CDR3. In DNA, the CDR3 is TGTGCCAGCCGTGGACAGGGTGGGAATGAGCAGTTCTTC. The encoded protein is CASRGQGGNEQFF.

This clone is a singleton in its sample. The chain couples TRBV4-1 to TRBJ2-5, with 8 bases aligning to TRBD1. Per germline, CDR1 MGHRA and CDR2 YSYEKL. The CDR3 is 13 amino acids. V shed 2 bases, J shed 5 bases, and the junction held 1 base outside the gene matches. CDR3 protein: CASSQWTGETQYF. DNA of the CDR3: TGCGCCAGCAGCCAATGGACAGGGGAGACCCAGTACTTC.

The CDR3 reads CAFQRRGTDTQYF. The CDR3 DNA sequence: TGTGCCTTTCAGAGGCGGGGCACAGATACGCAGTATTTT. This chain uses TRBV11-2 with TRBJ2-3, with a possible D match to TRBD2 (5 bases). Trimming took 11 bases from V and 1 from J, leaving 13 bases between them. CDR1 and CDR2 (germline): SGHAT, FQNNGV. The length of the CDR3 is 13 residues.

The chain is built from TRBV7-2 and TRBJ2-5; TRBD2 agrees at 10 bases. The CDR3 runs to 17 residues. V trimming: 5 bases; J trimming: 5 bases; junction bases outside the gene matches: 14. Germline CDR1 is SGHTA and CDR2 is FQGNSA. The CDR3, as DNA: TGTGCCAGCAGCAGAACTAGCGGGACTCGGGGGGGGGAGACCCAGTACTTC. Its protein product is CASSRTSGTRGGETQYF.

J is TRBJ1-2 and V is TRBV18, with 7 bases identical to TRBD1. V was pared by 1 base and J by 3 bases, with 2 bases of the junction left unmatched. The CDR3 has 14 amino acids. Germline lookup yields CDR1 KGHSH and CDR2 LQKENI. This CDR3 reads CASSPQGADYGYTF. As DNA, the CDR3 is TGTGCCAGCTCACCACAGGGGGCAGACTATGGCTACACCTTC.

This chain uses TRBV5-5 with TRBJ2-1; D possibly corresponds to TRBD2 (6 bases). V shed 3 bases and J shed 6 bases, with 19 bases lying between them. Germline CDR1 reads SGHKS; CDR2 reads YYEKEE (reference sequence). The CDR3 is made up of 16 amino acids. Written as DNA, the CDR3 is TGTGCCAGCAGCTCTATAAGGCCCGGGAGATTCAATGAGCAGTTCTTC. This gives the protein CASSSIRPGRFNEQFF.

The chain joins TRBV5-4 to TRBJ1-1; maybe TRBD1 (6 bases). The germline V gene encodes CDR1 SGHNT and CDR2 YYREEE (reference sequence). The CDR3 is made up of 14 amino acids. V shed 4 bases and J shed 0 bases, with 10 bases lying between them. Written as DNA, the CDR3 is TGTGCCAGCAGCATAGGACAGATGAACACTGAAGCTTTCTTT. This codes for CASSIGQMNTEAFF.